Listed here is a single T cell receptor (beta chain). Original handling: Quantification of nucleated cells was approximated via reference gene primer amplification. TCRdb's copy holds only in-frame clones and misses some; the assay was immunoSEQ multiplex PCR. The D gene and trimming were derived from the DNA, and the V and J assignments and clone size from that table. The sample contains approximately 170,000 clones, 70% to 90% of which appear only once. The data were obtained in a study of blood T cell repertoires in COVID-19. The overall study: Donors in the United States, Italy and Spain gave samples during acute or convalescent COVID-19. Sources were T cells, B-cell-depleted T cells, or PBMCs; the material itself was cDNA or gDNA.

CDR3 size: 16 residues. CDR1 KGHDR and CDR2 SFDVKD come from the germline V gene. V gave up 5 bases and J gave up 10 bases; unmatched junction bases: 13. The sample taken for sequencing was peripheral blood. The chain has TRBV24-1 and TRBJ2-1; 10 bases are shared with TRBD1. The receptor was isolated from a woman aged 80 or older in a cohort sampled during active or convalescent COVID-19. CDR3 nucleotide sequence: TGTGCCACCAGTGTACCCGACAGGGGGCCTTTTGGGGAGCAGTTCTTC. It yields the protein CATSVPDRGPFGEQFF.